The 15 T cell receptor beta chains presented below share a single source sample, sequenced in a study of blood T cell repertoires in COVID-19. Method: immunoSEQ multiplex PCR; TCRdb's copy keeps in-frame clones and lacks some. The sample has under 400,000 clones, 80% to 90% seen once; the top ten hold approximately 4%. Sequences were obtained from PBMCs or T cells enriched from blood (not recorded which). The receptors were gathered from a woman in her forties with acute COVID-19.

Only one count was recorded for this clone. The rearrangement uses TRBV19 and TRBJ2-7, with TRBD1 matching over 7 bases. Germline assignment: CDR1 LNHDA and CDR2 SQIVND (reference sequence). Trimming took 0 bases from V and 1 from J; bases not matched to a gene: 6. The length of the CDR3 is 16 residues. The DNA for the CDR3 is TGTGCCAGTAGTATAGAACCGGACAGGCCTTCCTACGAGCAGTACTTC. Translation: CASSIEPDRPSYEQYF. Full variable domain (rest looked up from reference TRBV19 and TRBJ2-7): DGGITQSPKYLFRKEGQNVTLSCEQNLNHDAMYWYRQDPGQGLRLIYYSQIVNDFQKGDIAEGYSVSREKKESFPLTVTSAQKNPTAFYLCASSIEPDRPSYEQYFGPGTRLTVT.

The V call is TRBV6-2 or TRBV6-3, the J call TRBJ2-3; TRBD2 agrees at 7 bases. Germline lookup yields CDR1 MNHEY and CDR2 SVGEGT. This CDR3 region has 15 residues. J gave up 4 bases and V 3 bases, and 7 bases lay outside the gene matches. The CDR3: CASSYGGVAADTQYF. DNA for the CDR3: TGTGCCAGCAGTTATGGGGGGGTAGCCGCAGATACGCAGTATTTT.

This clone was seen a single time. The chain employs TRBV29-1 and TRBJ1-2; TRBD1 matches 10 bases. Trimming cost V 6 bases and J 4 bases; bases outside gene matches: 14. The CDR3 contains 16 residues. CDR1 and CDR2 from the germline V gene are SQVTM and ANQGSEA. For the CDR3, the DNA is TGCAGCGTCAGACCCGGGACAGGGGCCTCAGGCTATGGCTACACCTTC. The encoded protein is CSVRPGTGASGYGYTF.

The gene calls are TRBV2 and TRBJ2-5; D possibly corresponds to TRBD1 (5 bases). Trimming left V 7 bases short and J 4 bases short, with 16 bases between. The CDR3 is 14 residues long. Per germline, CDR1 SNHLY and CDR2 FYNNEI. The CDR3 DNA sequence: TGTGCCAGCAAAAGAGACAGCAGCTTAGAGACCCAGTACTTC. Its protein product is CASKRDSSLETQYF.

The CDR3 reads CATEGVRKGRRYSPLHF. CDR3 bases: TGTGCCACTGAGGGGGTCCGTAAGGGACGAAGGTATTCACCCCTCCACTTT. J is TRBJ1-6 and V is TRBV15; the D gene is possibly TRBD1 (6 bases). V was pared by 9 bases and J by 8 bases, with 26 bases between. The CDR3 contains 17 residues. The V gene's germline CDR1 is LNHNV and CDR2 YYDKDF (reference sequence).

The chain links TRBV9 to TRBJ1-2; no clear D gene. Deletions cut 0 bases from V and 6 bases from J, with 12 bases between. Germline assignment: CDR1 SGDLS and CDR2 YYNGEE. This CDR3 is built from 14 residues. The CDR3 DNA reads as TGTGCCAGCAGCGTAGTTCCCGGGTTCCATGGCTACACCTTC. It yields the protein CASSVVPGFHGYTF.

The V gene is TRBV7-2, the J gene TRBJ1-5; D is ambiguous. The V and J ends lost 1 base and 7 bases respectively, with 8 bases between them. The CDR3 spans 13 residues. The germline CDR1 and CDR2 sequences are SGHTA and FQGNSA. CDR3 protein: CASSLGVRQPQHF. DNA of the CDR3: TGTGCCAGCAGCTTAGGGGTGAGGCAGCCCCAGCATTTT. Full variable domain (outside the CDR3, taken from reference TRBV7-2 and TRBJ1-5): GAGVSQSPSNKVTEKGKDVELRCDPISGHTALYWYRQSLGQGLEFLIYFQGNSAPDKSGLPSDRFSAERTGGSVSTLTIQRTQQEDSAVYLCASSLGVRQPQHFGDGTRLSIL.

This clone was observed many times. The chain employs TRBV6-1 and TRBJ1-1; 11 bases are a match to TRBD1. The CDR3 has 17 residues. V dropped 4 bases and J dropped 5; count of bases not matched to a gene: 12. Germline CDR1 reads MNHNS; CDR2 reads SASEGT. The CDR3 nucleotides are TGTGCCAGCAGTGGCCGGGACAGGGGGGTTTATGGTACTGAAGCTTTCTTT. It is translated as CASSGRDRGVYGTEAFF.

This clone showed up many times. This rearrangement joins TRBV5-6 to TRBJ1-1; D ambiguous. V lost 4 bases and J lost 1, with 8 bases in between. This CDR3 has 13 residues. Germline assignment: CDR1 SGHDT and CDR2 YYEEEE. The CDR3 reads CASSPTGNTEAFF. The CDR3 DNA reads TGTGCCAGCAGCCCGACGGGGAACACTGAAGCTTTCTTT.

The V gene is TRBV6-5, the J gene TRBJ2-5; D might be TRBD1 (6 bases). Germline V gene data show CDR1 as MNHEY and CDR2 as SVGAGI. Trimming removed 8 bases from V and 3 bases from J, with 13 bases in between. This CDR3 region has 13 residues. The CDR3 nucleotides read TGTGCCAGCTCGCAGGGGTGGGAAGAGACCCAGTACTTC. It specifies CASSQGWEETQYF.

The rearrangement uses TRBV28 and TRBJ1-5, with 7 bases aligning to TRBD1. This CDR3 is built from 15 residues. Germline V gene lookup returns CDR1 MDHEN and CDR2 SYDVKM. Trimming took 3 bases from V and 4 from J; bases not matched to a gene: 6. The DNA of the CDR3 is TGTGCCAGCAGTTTCCCCGGGACAGATAATCAGCCCCAGCATTTT. Amino acid sequence: CASSFPGTDNQPQHF.

The chain is built from TRBV5-4 and TRBJ1-3; D call uncertain. Trimming took off 0 bases at V and 0 bases at J, with 13 bases between the two ends. The CDR3 runs to 17 residues. Germline CDR1 SGHNT, CDR2 YYREEE (reference sequence). The CDR3 protein is CASSLVPDWNSGNTIYF. DNA for the CDR3: TGTGCCAGCAGCTTGGTCCCGGACTGGAACTCTGGAAACACCATATATTTT.

The V call is TRBV3-1 (or the pseudogene TRBV3-2), the J call TRBJ1-1; TRBD1 might be the D (6 bases). Germline loops: CDR1 LGHDT, CDR2 YNNKEL (reference sequence). V shed 6 bases and J shed 0 bases, with 17 bases lying between them. The CDR3 is 16 residues long. The CDR3 sequence is CASRPGQFLMNTEAFF. CDR3 DNA: TGTGCCAGCAGACCAGGACAGTTCTTGATGAACACTGAAGCTTTCTTT.

V is TRBV29-1 and J is TRBJ1-3; 9 bases line up with TRBD1. Unmatched junction bases numbered 4, after V lost 6 bases and J lost 4 bases. The CDR3 totals 13 residues. Germline V gives CDR1 SQVTM, CDR2 ANQGSEA. CDR3 residues: CSVHDRGGNTIYF. The CDR3 coding sequence is TGCAGCGTCCACGACAGGGGGGGAAACACCATATATTTT. The full variable domain, its missing parts supplied by reference TRBV29-1 and TRBJ1-3, is SAVISQKPSRDICQRGTSLTIQCQVDSQVTMMFWYRQQPGQSLTLIATANQGSEATYESGFVIDKFPISRPNLTFSTLTVSNMSPEDSSIYLCSVHDRGGNTIYFGEGSWLTVV.

This chain uses TRBV11-1 with TRBJ2-3, with TRBD2 identical over 8 bases. This CDR3 comprises 13 residues. With V trimmed by 8 bases and J by 6 bases, 7 bases remained unmatched. Germline-derived CDR1 and CDR2 are SGHAT and FQDESV (reference sequence). The DNA for the CDR3 is TGTGCCAGCCGCGGGGGGCCAGGGGATACGCAGTATTTT. This gives the protein CASRGGPGDTQYF.